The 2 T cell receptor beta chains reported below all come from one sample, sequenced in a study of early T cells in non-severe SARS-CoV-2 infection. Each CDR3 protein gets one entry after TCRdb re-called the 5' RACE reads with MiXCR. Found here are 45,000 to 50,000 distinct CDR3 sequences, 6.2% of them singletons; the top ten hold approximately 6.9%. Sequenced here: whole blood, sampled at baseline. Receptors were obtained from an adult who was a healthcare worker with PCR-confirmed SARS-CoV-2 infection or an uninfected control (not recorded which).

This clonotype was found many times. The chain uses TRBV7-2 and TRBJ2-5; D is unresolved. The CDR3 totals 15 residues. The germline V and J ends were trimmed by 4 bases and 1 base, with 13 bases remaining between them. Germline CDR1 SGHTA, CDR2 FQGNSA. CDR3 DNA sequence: TGTGCCAGCAGCTCCATCCCGGGCGTCCAAGAGACCCAGTACTTC. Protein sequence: CASSSIPGVQETQYF.

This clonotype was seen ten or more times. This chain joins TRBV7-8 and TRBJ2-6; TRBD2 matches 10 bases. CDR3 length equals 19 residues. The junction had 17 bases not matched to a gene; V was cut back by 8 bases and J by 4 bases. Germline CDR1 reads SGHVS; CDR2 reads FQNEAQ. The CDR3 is CASGPSGRADMAGANVLTF. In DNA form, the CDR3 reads TGTGCCAGCGGCCCAAGCGGGAGGGCCGATATGGCCGGGGCCAACGTCCTGACTTTC.